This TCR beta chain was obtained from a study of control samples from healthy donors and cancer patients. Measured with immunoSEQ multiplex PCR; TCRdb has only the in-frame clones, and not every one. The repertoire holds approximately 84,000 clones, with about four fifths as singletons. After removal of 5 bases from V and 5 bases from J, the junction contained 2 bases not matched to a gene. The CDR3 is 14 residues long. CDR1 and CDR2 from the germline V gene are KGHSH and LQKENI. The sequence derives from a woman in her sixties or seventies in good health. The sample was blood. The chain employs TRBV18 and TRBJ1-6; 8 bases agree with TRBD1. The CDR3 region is CASSAQGDNSPLHF. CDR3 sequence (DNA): TGTGCCAGCTCAGCACAGGGGGATAATTCACCCCTCCACTTT.